Below are 23 T cell receptor beta chains sequenced from a single sample in a study of blood T cell repertoires in COVID-19. The repertoire was sequenced with immunoSEQ multiplex PCR; TCRdb's copy has only in-frame clones and lacks some. The table records about 480,000 clones, roughly 88% of them present only once. Sequencing was carried out using PBMCs or T cells enriched from blood (not recorded which). These receptors were obtained from a woman aged 40 to 50 who had recovered from COVID-19.

The table lists this clone with a count of one. V is TRBV6-5 and J is TRBJ2-7; TRBD1 matches at 8 bases. V lost 6 bases, J lost 5 bases, and 12 bases stayed unmatched. Germline CDR1 is MNHEY and CDR2 is SVGAGI. This CDR3 has 15 residues. The CDR3 is CASRVPGQESHEQYF. DNA of the CDR3: TGTGCCAGCAGAGTACCGGGACAGGAGTCCCACGAGCAGTACTTC.

The rearrangement uses TRBV21-1 and TRBJ2-7; no check of the table's D call, TRBD1, against the DNA was made. TRBV21-1 is recorded as a pseudogene. This CDR3 is 13 amino acids long. CDR3 DNA sequence: TGTGCCAGCAGGCCAAACAAGTCCTACGAGCAGTACTTC. Its protein is CASRPNKSYEQYF.

This rearrangement joins TRBV30 to TRBJ2-1, with TRBD2 identical over 8 bases. V gave up 7 bases and J gave up 16 bases; unmatched junction bases: 15. In germline, CDR1 is GTSNPN, CDR2 SVGIG (reference sequence). The CDR3 is 12 residues long. The CDR3 is CAYAASGPDVFF. The CDR3 nucleotides are TGTGCCTACGCCGCTAGCGGGCCCGACGTTTTCTTC.

V and J are TRBV30 and TRBJ1-2; TRBD1 is a possible D gene (6 bases). The V gene lost 2 bases and the J gene lost 2 bases, with 18 bases spanning the gap. Germline V gene lookup returns CDR1 GTSNPN and CDR2 SVGIG (reference sequence). This CDR3 is 16 amino acids long. CDR3 nucleotides: TGTGCCTGGAGTTCCCCGACAGGCCTGTTGAACTATGGCTACACCTTC. Amino acid sequence: CAWSSPTGLLNYGYTF.

This clone is a singleton in its sample. The chain joins TRBV28 to TRBJ2-7, with D tentatively TRBD2 (5 bases). The germline V and J ends were trimmed by 10 bases and 2 bases, with 15 bases remaining between them. Looked up from germline, CDR1 is MDHEN and CDR2 is SYDVKM. CDR3 length: 13 residues. The CDR3 is CATRRGFPYEQYF. The CDR3 DNA reads as TGTGCCACTCGGCGCGGGTTTCCCTACGAGCAGTACTTC. The full variable domain, with the rest looked up from reference TRBV28 and TRBJ2-7, is DVKVTQSSRYLVKRTGEKVFLECVQDMDHENMFWYRQDPGLGLRLIYFSYDVKMKEKGDIPEGYSVSREKKERFSLILESASTNQTSMYLCATRRGFPYEQYFGPGTRLTVT.

The chain joins TRBV19 to TRBJ1-2; 10 bases map to TRBD1. Germline V gene sequence: CDR1 LNHDA, CDR2 SQIVND (reference sequence). V dropped 6 bases and J dropped 6; count of bases not matched to a gene: 10. CDR3 size: 15 residues. The CDR3 DNA follows: TGTGCCAGTAGCCAAACGGGACAGGGGTTTCATGGCTACACCTTC. Translating gives CASSQTGQGFHGYTF.

The gene calls are TRBV4-3 and TRBJ1-6; D may be TRBD1 (5 bases). Germline V gene sequence: CDR1 LGHNA, CDR2 YSLEER. V was trimmed by 0 bases and J by 5 bases, leaving 11 bases between them. The CDR3 has 16 residues. The CDR3 spells CASSQESTGNNSPLHF. The CDR3 nucleotides are TGCGCCAGCAGCCAAGAGAGTACAGGAAATAATTCACCCCTCCACTTT.

The chain combines TRBV30 with TRBJ2-3; no firm D call. Germline V gene lookup returns CDR1 GTSNPN and CDR2 SVGIG (reference sequence). This CDR3 region has 13 residues. The ends were cut back, 7 bases at V and 4 bases at J, with 15 bases in the middle. The CDR3 sequence: CAFGRSTADTQYF. CDR3 sequence (DNA): TGTGCCTTCGGAAGGAGTACTGCAGATACGCAGTATTTT.

The rearrangement joins TRBV11-2 to TRBJ2-7, with TRBD2 matching over 10 bases. Germline lookup yields CDR1 SGHAT and CDR2 FQNNGV. The CDR3 runs 18 residues. V lost 3 bases to trimming and J lost 5 bases; unmatched junction nucleotides: 16. In nucleotides, the CDR3 is TGTGCCAGCAGCTTTGGTCTAGCGGGAGAGACGCCCCCTCACGAGCAGTACTTC. Amino acid sequence: CASSFGLAGETPPHEQYF.

This chain uses TRBV9 with TRBJ2-3; 9 positions agree with TRBD2. Trimming at V came to 6 bases and at J to 5 bases, leaving 10 bases not matched to a gene. The CDR3 sequence is 15 residues long. Germline CDR1 and CDR2: SGDLS and YYNGEE. The CDR3 DNA reads TGTGCCAGCACCGTCGCGGGAGGGCAATTAGATACGCAGTATTTT. Translation gives CASTVAGGQLDTQYF.

This clone was picked up one time. The CDR3 DNA follows: TGTGCCATCAGATCGACTAGAGAAGAGACCCAGTACTTC. Amino acid sequence: CAIRSTREETQYF. The chain couples TRBV10-3 to TRBJ2-5; D possibly corresponds to TRBD2 (6 bases). The CDR3 is made up of 13 amino acids. Germline CDR1 and CDR2: ENHRY and SYGVKD. Trimming pared 6 bases from V and 3 bases from J, leaving 11 bases between.

The CDR3 DNA follows: TGTGCCAGCAGCCGATGGGACAGCCTCGGGCCCGGGGAGCTGTTTTTT. This gives the protein CASSRWDSLGPGELFF. V usage is TRBV6-2 or TRBV6-3 and J usage is TRBJ2-2; 7 bases agree with TRBD1. Germline assignment: CDR1 MNHEY and CDR2 SVGEGT. V shed 6 bases and J 6 bases; nucleotides not matched to a gene: 13. This CDR3 has 16 amino acids.

The rearrangement links TRBV3-1 (or the pseudogene TRBV3-2) to TRBJ2-1; 7 positions match TRBD2. V dropped 1 base and J dropped 3; count of bases not matched to a gene: 6. This CDR3 comprises 16 residues. The germline V gene encodes CDR1 LGHDT and CDR2 YNNKEL (reference sequence). The CDR3 bases are TGTGCCAGCAGCCAAGCGAGGGAGGGTGTCTACAATGAGCAGTTCTTC. Its translation is CASSQAREGVYNEQFF.

V usage is TRBV30 and J usage is TRBJ1-4; D perhaps matches TRBD1 (5 bases). V was pared by 2 bases and J by 8 bases, with 12 bases between. The length of the CDR3 is 13 residues. Germline V gene data show CDR1 as GTSNPN and CDR2 as SVGIG (reference sequence). CDR3 DNA sequence: TGTGCCTGGAGTCTGGGGCCCCGCGAAAAACTGTTTTTT. Amino acids: CAWSLGPREKLFF.

V and J are TRBV5-1 and TRBJ2-1, with D perhaps TRBD1 (6 bases). The CDR3 covers 13 residues. Germline V gives CDR1 SGHRS, CDR2 YFSETQ. Trimming stripped 5 bases from V and 5 bases from J, with 11 bases between. The CDR3 DNA reads TGCGCCAGCAGAGCAGGGGAGAACAATGAGCAGTTCTTC. This codes for CASRAGENNEQFF.

The chain joins TRBV9 to TRBJ2-5; D remains unclear. This CDR3 contains 16 residues. The germline CDR1 and CDR2 sequences are SGDLS and YYNGEE. V was trimmed by 0 bases and J by 4 bases, leaving 16 bases between them. The CDR3 is CASSVAISPTLETQYF. In DNA form, the CDR3 reads TGTGCCAGCAGCGTAGCTATCTCGCCTACCCTAGAGACCCAGTACTTC.

The V gene is TRBV2, the J gene TRBJ1-2; tentatively, D is TRBD1 (6 bases). The CDR3 runs 13 residues. CDR1 is SNHLY and CDR2 is FYNNEI in the germline V gene. V lost 6 bases, J lost 7 bases, and 15 bases lay in between. The CDR3 protein is CASSLDSYIGYTF. The CDR3 bases are TGTGCCAGCAGCCTGGACAGTTATATTGGCTACACCTTC. Full variable domain (outside the CDR3, taken from reference TRBV2 and TRBJ1-2): EPEVTQTPSHQVTQMGQEVILRCVPISNHLYFYWYRQILGQKVEFLVSFYNNEISEKSEIFDDQFSVERPDGSNFTLKIRSTKLEDSAMYFCASSLDSYIGYTFGSGTRLTVV.

Concerning this clone: At the DNA level, this CDR3 is encoded by other sequences in the same sample as well. The chain has TRBV18 and TRBJ1-6; 10 positions match TRBD1. The CDR3 loop spans 14 amino acids. After removal of 3 bases from V and 7 bases from J, the junction contained 0 bases not matched to a gene. Germline CDR1 is KGHSH and CDR2 is LQKENI. CDR3 residues: CASSPGQGNSPLHF. CDR3 coding DNA: TGTGCCAGCTCACCGGGACAGGGGAATTCACCCCTCCACTTT.

The sample holds a few counts of this clone. In the same sample, other DNA sequences code for this CDR3. This sequence joins TRBV6-2 or TRBV6-3 and TRBJ2-1, with 10 bases lining up with TRBD2. The CDR3 has 16 residues. Germline trimming cut 6 bases from V and 0 bases from J; bases unmatched to any gene: 5. Germline values: CDR1 MNHEY, CDR2 SVGEGT. Written as DNA, the CDR3 is TGTGCCAGCAGCTCAGGACTAGCGGACTCCTACAATGAGCAGTTCTTC. Residues: CASSSGLADSYNEQFF.

This chain connects TRBV5-6 to TRBJ1-2, with D unresolved. Trimming shortened V by 0 bases and J by 5 bases, and 11 bases separated the two germline ends. Germline CDR1 and CDR2: SGHDT and YYEEEE. There are 14 residues in the CDR3. The CDR3 nucleotides read TGTGCCAGCAGCTTGGTAGCCCCTATGTATGGCTACACCTTC. It yields the protein CASSLVAPMYGYTF.

The count of this clone is one. The chain recombines TRBV2 with TRBJ1-1; 9 bases agree with TRBD1. The V and J ends lost 4 bases and 0 bases, in that order; junction bases with no gene match: 9. Germline V lookup: CDR1 SNHLY, CDR2 FYNNEI. The CDR3 runs to 17 residues. Written as DNA, the CDR3 is TGTGCCAGCAGTGTTGCCCGACAGGGGGTGATGAACACTGAAGCTTTCTTT. Protein: CASSVARQGVMNTEAFF.

The chain uses TRBV5-5 and TRBJ1-1; the D gene is possibly TRBD1 (5 bases). Trimming took off 3 bases at V and 7 bases at J, with 16 bases between the two ends. The CDR3 has 14 amino acids. From germline, CDR1 is SGHKS and CDR2 YYEKEE (reference sequence). The CDR3: CASSSQGGYDEAFF. Written as DNA, the CDR3 is TGTGCCAGCAGCTCGCAGGGAGGTTATGATGAAGCTTTCTTT.

This clone was observed once. The chain links TRBV4-3 to TRBJ2-5; 7 positions agree with TRBD1. Germline V lookup: CDR1 LGHNA, CDR2 YSLEER. Trimming at V came to 0 bases and at J to 5 bases, leaving 6 bases not matched to a gene. CDR3 length: 15 residues. The CDR3 here is CASSQDRRGLETQYF. The CDR3 DNA follows: TGCGCCAGCAGCCAAGACCGCAGGGGGTTGGAGACCCAGTACTTC.